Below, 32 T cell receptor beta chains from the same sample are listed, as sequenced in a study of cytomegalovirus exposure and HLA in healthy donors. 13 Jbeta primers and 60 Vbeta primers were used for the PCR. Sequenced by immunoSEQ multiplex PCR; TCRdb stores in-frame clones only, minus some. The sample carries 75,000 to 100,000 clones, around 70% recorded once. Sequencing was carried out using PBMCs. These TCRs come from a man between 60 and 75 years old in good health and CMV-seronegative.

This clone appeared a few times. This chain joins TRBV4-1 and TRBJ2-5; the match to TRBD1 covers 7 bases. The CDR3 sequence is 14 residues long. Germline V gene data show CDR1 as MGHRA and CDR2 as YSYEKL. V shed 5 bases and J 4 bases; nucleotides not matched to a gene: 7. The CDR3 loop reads CASSSQTGSETQYF. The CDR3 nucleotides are TGCGCCAGCAGCTCACAGACAGGGTCAGAGACCCAGTACTTC.

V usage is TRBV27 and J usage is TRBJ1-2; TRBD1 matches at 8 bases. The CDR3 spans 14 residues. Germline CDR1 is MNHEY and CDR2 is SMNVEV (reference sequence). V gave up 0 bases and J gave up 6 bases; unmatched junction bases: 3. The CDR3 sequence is CASSLSRQGNGYTF. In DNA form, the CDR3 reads TGTGCCAGCAGTTTATCAAGACAGGGGAATGGCTACACCTTC.

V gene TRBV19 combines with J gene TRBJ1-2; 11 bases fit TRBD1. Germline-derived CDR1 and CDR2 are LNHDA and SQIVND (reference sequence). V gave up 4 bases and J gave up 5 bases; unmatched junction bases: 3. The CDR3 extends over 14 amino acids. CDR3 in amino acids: CASSTGQGAYGYTF. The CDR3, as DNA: TGTGCCAGTAGTACAGGACAGGGGGCTTATGGCTACACCTTC.

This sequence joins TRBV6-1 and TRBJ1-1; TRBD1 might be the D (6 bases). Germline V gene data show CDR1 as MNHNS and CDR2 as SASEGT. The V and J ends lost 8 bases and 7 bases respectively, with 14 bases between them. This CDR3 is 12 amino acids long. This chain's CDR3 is CASSRTVVEAFF. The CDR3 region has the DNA TGTGCCAGCTCGAGGACAGTTGTTGAAGCTTTCTTT.

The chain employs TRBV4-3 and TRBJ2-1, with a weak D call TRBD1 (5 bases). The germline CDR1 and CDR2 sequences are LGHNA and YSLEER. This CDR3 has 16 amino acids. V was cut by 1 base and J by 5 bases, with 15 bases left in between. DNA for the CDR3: TGCGCCAGCAGCCAAGGGTTACAGGAACCGGACAATGAGCAGTTCTTC. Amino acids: CASSQGLQEPDNEQFF.

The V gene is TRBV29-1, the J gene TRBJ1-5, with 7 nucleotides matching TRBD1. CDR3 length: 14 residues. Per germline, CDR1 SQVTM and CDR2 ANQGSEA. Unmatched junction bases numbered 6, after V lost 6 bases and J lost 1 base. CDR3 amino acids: CSVGGGGSNQPQHF. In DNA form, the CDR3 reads TGCAGCGTCGGAGGGGGCGGAAGCAATCAGCCCCAGCATTTT.

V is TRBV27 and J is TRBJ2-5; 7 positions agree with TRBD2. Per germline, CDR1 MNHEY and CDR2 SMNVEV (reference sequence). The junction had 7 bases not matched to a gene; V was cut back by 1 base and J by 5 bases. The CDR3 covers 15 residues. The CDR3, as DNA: TGTGCCAGCAGTTTATGGGCGGGAGACACGGAGACCCAGTACTTC. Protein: CASSLWAGDTETQYF.

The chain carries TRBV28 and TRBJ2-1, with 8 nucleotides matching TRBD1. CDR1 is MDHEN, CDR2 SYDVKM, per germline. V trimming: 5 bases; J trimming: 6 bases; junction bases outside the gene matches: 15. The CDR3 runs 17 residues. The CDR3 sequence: CASSTTRTGIVGNEQFF. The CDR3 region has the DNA TGTGCCAGCAGTACGACCCGGACAGGGATCGTCGGCAATGAGCAGTTCTTC.

The CDR3 sequence: CASSSKINRGLYEQYF. The CDR3 coding sequence is TGTGCCAGCAGTTCCAAGATTAACAGGGGGCTCTACGAGCAGTACTTC. The chain joins TRBV6-5 to TRBJ2-7; 9 bases fit TRBD1. Germline lookup yields CDR1 MNHEY and CDR2 SVGAGI. V lost 4 bases to trimming and J lost 3 bases; unmatched junction nucleotides: 10. The CDR3 contains 16 residues.

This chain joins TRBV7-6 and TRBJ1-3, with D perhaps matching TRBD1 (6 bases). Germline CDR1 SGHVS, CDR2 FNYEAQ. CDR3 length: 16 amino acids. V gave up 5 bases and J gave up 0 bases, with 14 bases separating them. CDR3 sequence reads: CASSLRQANSGNTIYF. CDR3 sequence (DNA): TGTGCCAGCAGCCTCCGACAGGCGAACTCTGGAAACACCATATATTTT. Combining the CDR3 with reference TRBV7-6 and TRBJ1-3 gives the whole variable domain GAGVSQSPRYKVTKRGQDVALRCDPISGHVSLYWYRQALGQGPEFLTYFNYEAQQDKSGLPNDRFSAERPEGSISTLTIQRTEQRDSAMYRCASSLRQANSGNTIYFGEGSWLTVV.

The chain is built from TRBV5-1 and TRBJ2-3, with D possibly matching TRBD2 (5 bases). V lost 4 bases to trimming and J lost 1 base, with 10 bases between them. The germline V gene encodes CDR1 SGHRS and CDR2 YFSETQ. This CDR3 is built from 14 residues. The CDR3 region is CASSVSGRTDTQYF. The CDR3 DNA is TGCGCCAGCAGCGTAAGCGGCCGCACAGATACGCAGTATTTT.

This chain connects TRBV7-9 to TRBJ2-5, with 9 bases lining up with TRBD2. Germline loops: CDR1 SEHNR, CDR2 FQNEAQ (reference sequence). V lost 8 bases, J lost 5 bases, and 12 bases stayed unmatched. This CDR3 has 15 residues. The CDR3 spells CASSPASGMGETQYF. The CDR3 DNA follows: TGTGCCAGCTCCCCGGCTAGCGGGATGGGCGAGACCCAGTACTTC. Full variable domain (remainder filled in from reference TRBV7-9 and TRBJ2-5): DTGVSQNPRHKITKRGQNVTFRCDPISEHNRLYWYRQTLGQGPEFLTYFQNEAQLEKSRLLSDRFSAERPKGSFSTLEIQRTEQGDSAMYLCASSPASGMGETQYFGPGTRLLVL.

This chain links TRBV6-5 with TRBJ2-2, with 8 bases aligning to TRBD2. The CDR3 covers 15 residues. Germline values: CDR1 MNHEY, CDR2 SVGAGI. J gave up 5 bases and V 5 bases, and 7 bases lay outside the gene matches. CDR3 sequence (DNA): TGTGCCAGCAGTAATCCGGGACTAGATACCGGGGAGCTGTTTTTT. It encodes CASSNPGLDTGELFF.

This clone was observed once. The chain's CDR3 is CASSQDLGGNYGYTF. The CDR3 region has the DNA TGCGCCAGCAGCCAAGATCTAGGCGGGAACTATGGCTACACCTTC. V gene TRBV4-3 combines with J gene TRBJ1-2; D remains ambiguous. This CDR3 has 15 amino acids. Germline V CDR1 and CDR2: LGHNA, YSLEER. Trimming cost V 0 bases and J 2 bases, with 10 bases left between them.

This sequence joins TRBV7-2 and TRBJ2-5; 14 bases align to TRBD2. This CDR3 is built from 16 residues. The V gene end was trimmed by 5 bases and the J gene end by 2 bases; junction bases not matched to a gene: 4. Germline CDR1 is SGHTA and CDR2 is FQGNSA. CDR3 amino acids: CASSPGLAGGQETQYF. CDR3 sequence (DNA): TGTGCCAGCAGCCCAGGACTAGCGGGGGGACAAGAGACCCAGTACTTC.

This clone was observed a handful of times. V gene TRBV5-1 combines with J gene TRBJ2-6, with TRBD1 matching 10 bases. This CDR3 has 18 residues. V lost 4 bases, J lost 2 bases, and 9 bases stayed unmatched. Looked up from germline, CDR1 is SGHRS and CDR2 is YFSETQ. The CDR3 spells CASSPAGQGGPGANVLTF. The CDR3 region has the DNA TGCGCCAGCAGCCCGGCAGGACAGGGGGGACCTGGGGCCAACGTCCTGACTTTC.

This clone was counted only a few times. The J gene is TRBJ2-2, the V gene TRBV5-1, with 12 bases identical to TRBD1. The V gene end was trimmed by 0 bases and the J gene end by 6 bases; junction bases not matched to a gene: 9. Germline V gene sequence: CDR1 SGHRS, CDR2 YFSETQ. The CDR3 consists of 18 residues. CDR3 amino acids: CASSLDGTGGEGAGELFF. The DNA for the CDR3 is TGCGCCAGCAGCTTGGATGGGACAGGGGGCGAGGGCGCCGGGGAGCTGTTTTTT. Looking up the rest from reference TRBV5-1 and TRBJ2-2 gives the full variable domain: KAGVTQTPRYLIKTRGQQVTLSCSPISGHRSVSWYQQTPGQGLQFLFEYFSETQRNKGNFPGRFSGRQFSNSRSEMNVSTLELGDSALYLCASSLDGTGGEGAGELFFGEGSRLTVL.

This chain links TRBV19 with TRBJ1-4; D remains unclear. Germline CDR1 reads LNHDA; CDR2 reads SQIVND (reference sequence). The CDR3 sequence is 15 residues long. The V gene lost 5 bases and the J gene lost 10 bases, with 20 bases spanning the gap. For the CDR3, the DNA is TGTGCCAGTAGTGGCCTCATCAGAGGGCCCGGAAAACTGTTTTTT. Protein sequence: CASSGLIRGPGKLFF.

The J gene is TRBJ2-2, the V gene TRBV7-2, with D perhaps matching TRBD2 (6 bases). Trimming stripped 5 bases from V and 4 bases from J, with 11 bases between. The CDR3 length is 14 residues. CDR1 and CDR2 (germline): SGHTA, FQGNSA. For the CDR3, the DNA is TGTGCCAGCAGCGAGACGGGGGTCACCGGGGAGCTGTTTTTT. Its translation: CASSETGVTGELFF.

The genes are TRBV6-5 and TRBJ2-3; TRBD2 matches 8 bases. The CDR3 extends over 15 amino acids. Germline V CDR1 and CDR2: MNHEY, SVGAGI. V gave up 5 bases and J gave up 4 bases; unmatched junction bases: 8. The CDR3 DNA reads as TGTGCCAGCAGTACGGGACTAGTCGGCCCAGATACGCAGTATTTT. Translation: CASSTGLVGPDTQYF.

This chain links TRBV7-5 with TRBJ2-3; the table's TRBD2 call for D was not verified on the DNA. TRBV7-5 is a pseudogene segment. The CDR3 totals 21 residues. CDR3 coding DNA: TGTGCCAGAAGCTTCCCTGAGGGACTAGCGGGGGGGCCCGGGCCAACAGATACGCAGTATTTT. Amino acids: CARSFPEGLAGGPGPTDTQYF.

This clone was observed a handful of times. CDR3 protein: CASSLRLAGWGEQYF. In nucleotides, the CDR3 is TGTGCCAGCAGCTTAAGACTAGCGGGATGGGGCGAGCAGTACTTC. This sequence joins TRBV13 and TRBJ2-7; 11 bases align to TRBD2. The junction had 6 bases not matched to a gene; V was cut back by 2 bases and J by 6 bases. Per germline, CDR1 PRHDT and CDR2 FYEKMQ (reference sequence). The CDR3 consists of 15 residues. The complete variable domain, with remaining parts taken from reference TRBV13 and TRBJ2-7, reads AAGVIQSPRHLIKEKRETATLKCYPIPRHDTVYWYQQGPGQDPQFLISFYEKMQSDKGSIPDRFSAQQFSDYHSELNMSSLELGDSALYFCASSLRLAGWGEQYFGPGTRLTVT.

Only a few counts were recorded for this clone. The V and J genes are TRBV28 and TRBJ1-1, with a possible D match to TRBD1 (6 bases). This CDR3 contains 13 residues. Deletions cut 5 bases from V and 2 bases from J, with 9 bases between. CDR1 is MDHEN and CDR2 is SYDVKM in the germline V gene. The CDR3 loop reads CASSPGANTEAFF. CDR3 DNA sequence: TGTGCCAGCAGTCCAGGGGCTAACACTGAAGCTTTCTTT.

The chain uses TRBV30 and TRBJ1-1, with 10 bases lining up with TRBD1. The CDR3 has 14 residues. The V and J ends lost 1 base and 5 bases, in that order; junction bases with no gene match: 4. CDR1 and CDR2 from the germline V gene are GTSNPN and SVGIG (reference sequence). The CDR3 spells CAWSGDRGGTEAFF. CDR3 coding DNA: TGTGCCTGGAGTGGGGACAGGGGTGGAACTGAAGCTTTCTTT.

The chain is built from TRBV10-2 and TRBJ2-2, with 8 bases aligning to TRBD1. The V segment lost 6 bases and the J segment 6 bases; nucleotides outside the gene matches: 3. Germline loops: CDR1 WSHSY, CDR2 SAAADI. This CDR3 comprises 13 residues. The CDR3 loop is CASSLQGAGELFF. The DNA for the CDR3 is TGCGCCAGCAGCTTACAGGGGGCCGGGGAGCTGTTTTTT.

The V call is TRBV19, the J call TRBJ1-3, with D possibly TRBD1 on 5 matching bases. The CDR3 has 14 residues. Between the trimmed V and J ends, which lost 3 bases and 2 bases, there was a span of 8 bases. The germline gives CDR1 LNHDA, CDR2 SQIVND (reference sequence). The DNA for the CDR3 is TGTGCCAGTAGTATGACAGCTACTGGAAACACCATATATTTT. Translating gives CASSMTATGNTIYF.

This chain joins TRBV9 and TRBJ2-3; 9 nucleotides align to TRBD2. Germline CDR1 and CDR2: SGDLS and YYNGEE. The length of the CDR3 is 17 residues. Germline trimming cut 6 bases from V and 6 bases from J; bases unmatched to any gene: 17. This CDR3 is CASTLPTSGLPSDTQYF. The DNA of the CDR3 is TGTGCCAGCACCCTTCCTACTAGCGGGCTTCCGTCGGATACGCAGTATTTT.

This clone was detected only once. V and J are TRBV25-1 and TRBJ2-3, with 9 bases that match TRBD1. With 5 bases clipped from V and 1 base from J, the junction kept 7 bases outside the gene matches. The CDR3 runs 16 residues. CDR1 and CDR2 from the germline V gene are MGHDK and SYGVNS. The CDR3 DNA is TGTGCCAGCAGTCCGACAGGGGGTATTGGCACAGATACGCAGTATTTT. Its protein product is CASSPTGGIGTDTQYF. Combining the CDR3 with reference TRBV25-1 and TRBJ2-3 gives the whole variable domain EADIYQTPRYLVIGTGKKITLECSQTMGHDKMYWYQQDPGMELHLIHYSYGVNSTEKGDLSSESTVSRIRTEHFPLTLESARPSHTSQYLCASSPTGGIGTDTQYFGPGTRLTVL.

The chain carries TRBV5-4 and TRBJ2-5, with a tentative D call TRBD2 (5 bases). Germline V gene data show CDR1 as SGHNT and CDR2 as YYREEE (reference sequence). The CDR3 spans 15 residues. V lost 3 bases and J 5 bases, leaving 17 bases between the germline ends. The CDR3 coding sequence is TGTGCCAGCAGCTCGGAGGCACGTACCTTTGAGACCCAGTACTTC. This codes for CASSSEARTFETQYF. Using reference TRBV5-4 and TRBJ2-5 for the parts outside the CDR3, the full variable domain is ETGVTQSPTHLIKTRGQQVTLRCSSQSGHNTVSWYQQALGQGPQFIFQYYREEENGRGNFPPRFSGLQFPNYSSELNVNALELDDSALYLCASSSEARTFETQYFGPGTRLLVL.

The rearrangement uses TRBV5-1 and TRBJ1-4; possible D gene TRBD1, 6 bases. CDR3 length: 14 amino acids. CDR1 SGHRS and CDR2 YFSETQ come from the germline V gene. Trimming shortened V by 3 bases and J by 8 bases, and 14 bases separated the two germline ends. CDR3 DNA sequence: TGCGCCAGCAGCTCCCAGGGGAAAGAGGAAAAACTGTTTTTT. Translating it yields CASSSQGKEEKLFF.

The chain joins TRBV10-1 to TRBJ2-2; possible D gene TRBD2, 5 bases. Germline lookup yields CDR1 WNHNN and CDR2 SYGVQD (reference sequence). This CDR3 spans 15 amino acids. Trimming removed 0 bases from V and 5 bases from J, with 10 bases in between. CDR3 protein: CASSESIEGTGELFF. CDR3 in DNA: TGCGCCAGCAGTGAGTCGATTGAGGGAACCGGGGAGCTGTTTTTT.

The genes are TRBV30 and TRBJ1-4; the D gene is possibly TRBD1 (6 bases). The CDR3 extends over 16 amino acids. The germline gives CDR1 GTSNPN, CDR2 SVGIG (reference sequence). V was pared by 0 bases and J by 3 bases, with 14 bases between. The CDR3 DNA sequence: TGTGCCTGGAGTGTAGGTACGGGACAATCTAATGAAAAACTGTTTTTT. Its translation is CAWSVGTGQSNEKLFF.